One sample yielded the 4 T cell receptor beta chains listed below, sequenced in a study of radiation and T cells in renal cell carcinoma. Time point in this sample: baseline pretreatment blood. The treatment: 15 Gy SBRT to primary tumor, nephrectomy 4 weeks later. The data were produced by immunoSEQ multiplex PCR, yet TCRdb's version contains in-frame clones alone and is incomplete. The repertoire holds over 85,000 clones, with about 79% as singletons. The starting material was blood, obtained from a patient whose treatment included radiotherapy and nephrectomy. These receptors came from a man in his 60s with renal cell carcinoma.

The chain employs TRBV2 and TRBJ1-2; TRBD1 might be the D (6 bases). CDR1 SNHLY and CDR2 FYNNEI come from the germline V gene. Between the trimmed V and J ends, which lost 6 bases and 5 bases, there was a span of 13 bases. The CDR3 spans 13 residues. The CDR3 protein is CASSRGEDYGYTF. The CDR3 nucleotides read TGTGCCAGCAGCAGGGGCGAGGATTATGGCTACACCTTC.

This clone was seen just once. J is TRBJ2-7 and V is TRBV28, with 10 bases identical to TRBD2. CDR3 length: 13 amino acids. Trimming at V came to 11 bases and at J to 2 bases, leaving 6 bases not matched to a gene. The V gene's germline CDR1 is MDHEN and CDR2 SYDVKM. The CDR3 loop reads CASSAGGTYEQYF. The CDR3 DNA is TGTGCCTCCTCAGCGGGAGGGACCTACGAGCAGTACTTC.

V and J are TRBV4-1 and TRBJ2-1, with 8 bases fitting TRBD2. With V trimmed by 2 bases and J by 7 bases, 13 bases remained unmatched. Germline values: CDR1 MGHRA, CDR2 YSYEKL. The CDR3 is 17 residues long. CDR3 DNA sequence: TGCGCCAGCAGCCAATCCCGGGAGGGCCGGAGAAGGAATGAGCAGTTCTTC. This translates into CASSQSREGRRRNEQFF.

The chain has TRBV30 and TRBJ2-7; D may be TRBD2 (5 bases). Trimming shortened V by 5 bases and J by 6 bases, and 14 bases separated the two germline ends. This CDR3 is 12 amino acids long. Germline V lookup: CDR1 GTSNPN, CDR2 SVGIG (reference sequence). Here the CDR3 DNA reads TGTGCCTGGTCAAGGGCGGGTCGCGAGCAGTACTTC. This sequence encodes CAWSRAGREQYF.